These 30 T cell receptor beta chains originate from one sample sequenced in a study. A single record per CDR3 protein comes from TCRdb applying MiXCR to the 5' RACE reads. Among approximately 42,000 distinct CDR3 sequences, 29% were seen once, and the ten largest hold around 3.9%. The sequenced sample consisted of memory CD4+ T cells sorted from a lymph node. As to subset: memory CD4+ T cells, CD4+CD45RO+CD25-. The source of these receptors is a female donor with breast cancer.

This clonotype turned up a few times. This rearrangement joins TRBV15 to TRBJ2-5; weak D call: TRBD2 (6 bases). Trimming pared 1 base from V and 4 bases from J, leaving 10 bases between. The CDR3 is made up of 14 amino acids. Germline V lookup: CDR1 LNHNV, CDR2 YYDKDF (reference sequence). The DNA for the CDR3 is TGTGCCACCAGCAGAGGCGGGGAAGGAGAGACCCAGTACTTC. It yields the protein CATSRGGEGETQYF.

J is TRBJ2-3 and V is TRBV7-2, with TRBD2 identical over 9 bases. Germline V gene data show CDR1 as SGHTA and CDR2 as FQGNSA. V shed 6 bases and J 5 bases; nucleotides not matched to a gene: 9. CDR3 length: 15 residues. The CDR3 sequence: CASRAIAGVGDTQYF. In DNA form, the CDR3 reads TGTGCCAGCAGGGCGATAGCGGGAGTGGGAGATACGCAGTATTTT.

The gene calls are TRBV10-3 and TRBJ2-7; 8 positions agree with TRBD1. The J segment lost 3 bases and the V segment lost 7 bases, leaving 11 bases of the junction unmatched. The CDR3 extends over 15 amino acids. The germline V gene encodes CDR1 ENHRY and CDR2 SYGVKD. Here the CDR3 DNA reads TGTGCCATCAAGGAGGACAGGGAAGGGATCTACGAGCAGTACTTC. It translates to CAIKEDREGIYEQYF.

This clonotype was seen more than once but under ten times. The genes are TRBV18 and TRBJ1-6; D gene unclear. The V end lost 2 bases, the J end lost 2 bases, and 13 bases lay between the germline ends. Germline V gives CDR1 KGHSH, CDR2 LQKENI. This CDR3 has 17 amino acids. The DNA for the CDR3 is TGTGCCAGCTCACCAGAGGATAGGGAGGCCTATAATTCACCCCTCCACTTT. Residues: CASSPEDREAYNSPLHF. Looking up the rest from reference TRBV18 and TRBJ1-6 gives the full variable domain: NAGVMQNPRHLVRRRGQEARLRCSPMKGHSHVYWYRQLPEEGLKFMVYLQKENIIDESGMPKERFSAEFPKEGPSILRIQQVVRGDSAAYFCASSPEDREAYNSPLHFGNGTRLTVT.

Turning to this clonotype: A read error is likely, as this CDR3 ends without the conserved phenylalanine or tryptophan. The gene calls are TRBV5-1 and TRBJ2-5, with D possibly being TRBD2 (6 bases). V was cut by 4 bases and J by 4 bases, with 17 bases left in between. There are 15 residues in the CDR3. Germline V lookup: CDR1 SGHRS, CDR2 YFSETQ. The CDR3 region has the DNA TGCGCCAGCAGCCCACGGGCTAGCGTAGGAGAGACCCAGTACATC. It encodes CASSPRASVGETQYI.

V usage is TRBV3-1 and J usage is TRBJ2-6, with D uncertain. Trimming stripped 3 bases from V and 0 bases from J, with 6 bases between. Germline V gene sequence: CDR1 LGHDT, CDR2 YNNKEL (reference sequence). The CDR3 runs 15 residues. The CDR3 DNA reads as TGTGCCAGCAGCCACCGGATCTCTGGGGCCAACGTCCTGACTTTC. This gives the protein CASSHRISGANVLTF.

This clonotype was counted at least ten times. DNA of the CDR3: TGTGCCAGCAGCACCAGGGACAGGGACAAAGCTTTCTTT. It is translated as CASSTRDRDKAFF. The chain employs TRBV7-2 and TRBJ1-1, with TRBD1 matching 9 bases. V gave up 5 bases and J gave up 9 bases; unmatched junction bases: 7. The CDR3 covers 13 residues. Germline V gives CDR1 SGHTA, CDR2 FQGNSA.

Details on this clonotype: Here the CDR3 omits its conserved ending phenylalanine or tryptophan, so a read error is the likely source. V and J are TRBV24-1 and TRBJ2-3; D ambiguous. The CDR3 loop spans 15 amino acids. The ends were cut back, 5 bases at V and 0 bases at J, with 11 bases in the middle. The germline V gene has CDR1 KGHDR and CDR2 SFDVKD. The CDR3 nucleotides are TGTGCCACCAGTGGCGGATTTGCTAGCACAGATACGCAGTATCTT. It encodes CATSGGFASTDTQYL.

V usage is TRBV20-1 and J usage is TRBJ2-7; D is perhaps TRBD1 or TRBD2 (6 bases each). Trimming stripped 7 bases from V and 2 bases from J, with 15 bases between. Germline CDR1 is DFQATT and CDR2 is SNEGSKA (reference sequence). This CDR3 contains 13 residues. CDR3 sequence (DNA): TGCAGTGTACGGGGGACACAGACCTACGAGCAGTACTTC. Residues: CSVRGTQTYEQYF.

The J gene is TRBJ2-3, the V gene TRBV28; possible D gene TRBD1, 6 bases. Germline values: CDR1 MDHEN, CDR2 SYDVKM. CDR3 length: 15 residues. The V end lost 2 bases, the J end lost 7 bases, and 16 bases lay between the germline ends. Here the CDR3 reads CASSLQGPLLNTQYF. Here the CDR3 DNA reads TGTGCCAGCAGTTTACAGGGGCCCCTTCTGAATACGCAGTATTTT.

There are a few counts of this clonotype. This chain joins TRBV5-1 and TRBJ2-7; 11 nucleotides line up with TRBD1. CDR3 length: 15 residues. Germline assignment: CDR1 SGHRS and CDR2 YFSETQ. The V segment lost 5 bases and the J segment 1 base; nucleotides outside the gene matches: 5. The CDR3 bases are TGCGCCAGCAGGGCGAGGGACAGGGGGTCCTACGAGCAGTACTTC. Translated, it gives CASRARDRGSYEQYF. The full variable domain, in which reference TRBV5-1 and TRBJ2-7 provide the parts outside the CDR3, is KAGVTQTPRYLIKTRGQQVTLSCSPISGHRSVSWYQQTPGQGLQFLFEYFSETQRNKGNFPGRFSGRQFSNSRSEMNVSTLELGDSALYLCASRARDRGSYEQYFGPGTRLTVT.

The V and J genes are TRBV20-1 and TRBJ2-1; TRBD2 matches at 9 bases. The CDR3 extends over 14 amino acids. The germline CDR1 and CDR2 sequences are DFQATT and SNEGSKA (reference sequence). CDR3 residues: CSPRAGGIYNEQFF. CDR3 coding DNA: TGCAGCCCGCGGGCGGGAGGGATCTACAATGAGCAGTTCTTC.

The chain carries TRBV5-1 and TRBJ2-5; D is uncertain. CDR3 size: 16 residues. V was cut by 0 bases and J by 2 bases, with 14 bases left in between. The germline gives CDR1 SGHRS, CDR2 YFSETQ. The CDR3 coding sequence is TGCGCCAGCAGCTTGGTTCCCCTTAGCCCTCAAGAGACCCAGTACTTC. Amino acid sequence: CASSLVPLSPQETQYF.

This clonotype was found a few times. The genes are TRBV6-2 or TRBV6-3 and TRBJ2-7; TRBD2 matches at 10 bases. CDR1 is MNHEY, CDR2 SVGEGT, per germline. Trimming cost V 5 bases and J 2 bases; bases outside gene matches: 6. This CDR3 spans 15 amino acids. CDR3 DNA: TGTGCCAGCAGTCCCGGGACTAGCGCGACCTACGAGCAGTACTTC. The encoded protein is CASSPGTSATYEQYF.

The rearrangement uses TRBV29-1 and TRBJ1-1; 8 bases are shared with TRBD1. The CDR3 consists of 14 residues. The trim removed 5 bases at V and 0 bases at J, leaving 5 bases unmatched. CDR1 and CDR2 from the germline V gene are SQVTM and ANQGSEA. CDR3: CSVTTGGMNTEAFF. As DNA, the CDR3 is TGCAGCGTTACCACAGGGGGAATGAACACTGAAGCTTTCTTT.

There are a few counts of this clonotype. The rearrangement uses TRBV5-5 and TRBJ2-1; no definite D call. Germline V gene lookup returns CDR1 SGHKS and CDR2 YYEKEE (reference sequence). The CDR3 runs to 14 residues. V lost 4 bases and J 5 bases, leaving 13 bases between the germline ends. The CDR3 sequence is CASSDGFWDNEQFF. For the CDR3, the DNA is TGTGCCAGCAGCGACGGGTTCTGGGACAATGAGCAGTTCTTC. Using reference TRBV5-5 and TRBJ2-1 for the parts outside the CDR3, the full variable domain is DAGVTQSPTHLIKTRGQQVTLRCSPISGHKSVSWYQQVLGQGPQFIFQYYEKEERGRGNFPDRFSARQFPNYSSELNVNALLLGDSALYLCASSDGFWDNEQFFGPGTRLTVL.

Notes on this clonotype: No conserved phenylalanine or tryptophan is present at the end of the CDR3, so a read error is the likely explanation. The V and J genes are TRBV20-1 and TRBJ2-1; 10 bases align to TRBD2. The CDR3 is made up of 14 amino acids. The V and J ends lost 4 bases and 2 bases, in that order; junction bases with no gene match: 2. Germline assignment: CDR1 DFQATT and CDR2 SNEGSKA (reference sequence). CDR3 coding DNA: TGCAGTGCTATGAGCGGGAGGGCCTACAATGAGCAGTTCCTC. This gives the protein CSAMSGRAYNEQFL.

This clonotype appeared a few times. This chain links TRBV6-5 with TRBJ2-2, with D possibly matching TRBD2 (6 bases). The germline V and J ends were trimmed by 6 bases and 7 bases, with 6 bases remaining between them. From germline, CDR1 is MNHEY and CDR2 SVGAGI. This CDR3 has 11 amino acids. DNA of the CDR3: TGTGCCAGCAGGGGAGGCGGGGAGCTGTTTTTT. It translates to CASRGGGELFF.

This chain uses TRBV12-3 or TRBV12-4 with TRBJ2-6, with D possibly TRBD1 on 6 matching bases. The CDR3 totals 17 residues. V shed 7 bases and J shed 0 bases, with 16 bases lying between them. CDR3 region: CASTPLGGSSGANVLTF. The CDR3 DNA follows: TGTGCCAGCACCCCGCTAGGGGGTAGCTCTGGGGCCAACGTCCTGACTTTC.

This clonotype has more than one count but fewer than ten. The V and J genes are TRBV27 and TRBJ1-6; 8 nucleotides agree with TRBD1. Germline V CDR1 and CDR2: MNHEY, SMNVEV (reference sequence). Trimming cost V 5 bases and J 7 bases; bases outside gene matches: 13. The CDR3 has 17 residues. This CDR3 reads CASSHLYRTGINSPLHF. CDR3 nucleotides: TGTGCCAGCAGTCACCTATATCGGACAGGGATAAATTCACCCCTCCACTTT.

J is TRBJ2-7 and V is TRBV6-2 or TRBV6-3; D not resolved. The CDR3 has 14 amino acids. Trimming left V 7 bases short and J 0 bases short, with 13 bases between. Germline loops: CDR1 MNHEY, CDR2 SVGEGT. Here the CDR3 DNA reads TGTGCCAGCAACCAAGGTTTGAGCTCCTACGAGCAGTACTTC. This encodes CASNQGLSSYEQYF.

The CDR3 sequence: CASSTRQVYEQYF. The CDR3 region has the DNA TGTGCCAGCAGTACCCGACAGGTCTACGAGCAGTACTTC. V and J are TRBV12-3 or TRBV12-4 and TRBJ2-7; a weak D match, TRBD1 (6 bases). The CDR3 runs 13 residues. V was trimmed by 5 bases and J by 3 bases, leaving 11 bases between them.

The chain couples TRBV5-1 to TRBJ1-2; D is ambiguous. This CDR3 comprises 15 residues. Germline-derived CDR1 and CDR2 are SGHRS and YFSETQ. The V end was cut by 5 bases, the J end by 4 bases, with 18 bases between. The CDR3 loop is CASRSGTTDLYGYTF. The CDR3, as DNA: TGCGCCAGCAGATCTGGAACGACGGACCTCTATGGCTACACCTTC.

This clonotype was picked up a small number of times. J is TRBJ1-2 and V is TRBV4-1; TRBD1 matches at 8 bases. The V and J ends lost 3 bases and 4 bases, in that order; junction bases with no gene match: 7. The CDR3 is 15 residues long. Germline assignment: CDR1 MGHRA and CDR2 YSYEKL. The CDR3 sequence is CASSQGGQEIYGYTF. The CDR3 DNA follows: TGCGCCAGCAGCCAGGGGGGACAGGAGATCTATGGCTACACCTTC.

In regard to this clonotype: One junction end disagrees with the germline gene, perhaps due to a read error. The chain couples TRBV10-3 to TRBJ1-1, with a possible D match to TRBD1 (5 bases). This CDR3 is 14 amino acids long. The germline CDR1 and CDR2 sequences are ENHRY and SYGVKD. CDR3 in DNA: TGTACCATCAGTGAGTCAAGGGGTGTGACTGAAGCTTTCTTT. Amino acid sequence: CTISESRGVTEAFF.

J is TRBJ2-3 and V is TRBV4-2; 8 bases align to TRBD2. This CDR3 contains 15 residues. Germline V CDR1 and CDR2: LGHNA, YNFKEQ. Trimming at V came to 2 bases and at J to 3 bases, leaving 4 bases not matched to a gene. The CDR3 is CASSQSGLGTDTQYF. Here the CDR3 DNA reads TGTGCCAGCAGCCAATCGGGACTAGGAACAGATACGCAGTATTTT.

The chain combines TRBV5-1 with TRBJ2-4; D remains ambiguous. The CDR3 consists of 14 residues. Germline CDR1 SGHRS, CDR2 YFSETQ. Trimming pared 4 bases from V and 5 bases from J, leaving 13 bases between. The DNA for the CDR3 is TGCGCCAGCAGCCCTATCGACCGGGAAAACATTCAGTACTTC. The encoded protein is CASSPIDRENIQYF.

This clonotype came up many times. The genes are TRBV12-3 or TRBV12-4 and TRBJ2-2; D is ambiguous. This CDR3 has 14 amino acids. Trimming pared 2 bases from V and 3 bases from J, leaving 7 bases between. CDR3 DNA: TGTGCCAGCAGTTTACTCCAGTACACCGGGGAGCTGTTTTTT. The encoded protein is CASSLLQYTGELFF.

This clonotype was counted at least ten times. The chain recombines TRBV5-1 with TRBJ1-2, with D unclear. Trimming pared 4 bases from V and 4 bases from J, leaving 11 bases between. CDR1 and CDR2 (germline): SGHRS, YFSETQ. The CDR3 loop spans 13 amino acids. The CDR3 loop is CASSPDASYGYTF. In nucleotides, the CDR3 is TGCGCCAGCAGCCCGGACGCATCCTATGGCTACACCTTC.

CDR3 sequence reads: CASSPGSPRGNEQFF. The DNA of the CDR3 is TGTGCCAGCAGCCCCGGTTCGCCCAGGGGCAATGAGCAGTTCTTC. J is TRBJ2-1 and V is TRBV6-5, with a possible D match to TRBD1 (6 bases). Trimming cost V 6 bases and J 6 bases, with 18 bases left between them. CDR1 MNHEY and CDR2 SVGAGI come from the germline V gene. This CDR3 comprises 15 residues.